A single sample is the source of the 8 T cell receptor beta chains below, sequenced in a study of blood T cell repertoires in COVID-19. Sequencing was performed with immunoSEQ multiplex PCR; in TCRdb, only in-frame clones are kept and a portion is missing. Counted here are roughly 330,000 clones, 70% to 90% occurring once; the ten biggest clones make up under 5.5%. The material sequenced was PBMCs or T cells enriched from blood (not recorded which). The receptors derive from a woman aged 30 to 39 who had recovered from COVID-19.

J is TRBJ1-6 and V is TRBV10-3, with TRBD1 identical over 10 bases. The germline V gene has CDR1 ENHRY and CDR2 SYGVKD. J lost 8 bases, V lost 9 bases, and 4 bases had no gene match. The CDR3 is made up of 13 amino acids. CDR3 in DNA: TGTGCCATGGGGACAGGGGACGATTCACCCCTCCACTTT. Protein product: CAMGTGDDSPLHF.

This chain uses TRBV14 with TRBJ2-5; possible D gene TRBD1, 5 bases. CDR1 is SGHDN and CDR2 is FVKESK in the germline V gene. The germline V and J ends were trimmed by 2 bases and 5 bases, with 12 bases remaining between them. CDR3 length: 14 amino acids. CDR3 in amino acids: CASSQLGDGETQYF. CDR3 coding DNA: TGTGCCAGCAGCCAATTAGGGGATGGTGAGACCCAGTACTTC.

The V call is TRBV27, the J call TRBJ1-1, with unresolved D. CDR1 is MNHEY, CDR2 SMNVEV, per germline (reference sequence). Trimming took 3 bases from V and 6 from J, leaving 20 bases between them. CDR3 length equals 16 residues. As DNA, the CDR3 is TGTGCCAGCAGTTTGTTCCGGGATAGATCTTTGGCTGAAGCTTTCTTT. Its translation: CASSLFRDRSLAEAFF.

The chain couples TRBV25-1 to TRBJ1-5; TRBD1 matches at 9 bases. The trim removed 8 bases at V and 6 bases at J, leaving 20 bases unmatched. Germline V lookup: CDR1 MGHDK, CDR2 SYGVNS. The CDR3 runs 18 residues. The CDR3 protein is CASGYGGQGEQMGQPQHF. Written as DNA, the CDR3 is TGTGCCAGCGGGTATGGGGGACAGGGAGAACAGATGGGTCAGCCCCAGCATTTT. Full variable domain (outside the CDR3, taken from reference TRBV25-1 and TRBJ1-5): EADIYQTPRYLVIGTGKKITLECSQTMGHDKMYWYQQDPGMELHLIHYSYGVNSTEKGDLSSESTVSRIRTEHFPLTLESARPSHTSQYLCASGYGGQGEQMGQPQHFGDGTRLSIL.

For the CDR3, the DNA is TGCGCCAGCAGTGGTCGGACAGGGCACCAATTTCATAATTCACCCCTCCACTTT. It is translated as CASSGRTGHQFHNSPLHF. V and J are TRBV10-1 and TRBJ1-6; 8 bases agree with TRBD1. CDR1 and CDR2 from the germline V gene are WNHNN and SYGVQD (reference sequence). CDR3 length equals 18 residues. The ends lost 4 bases at V and 5 bases at J; junction bases unmatched: 13.

This sequence joins TRBV30 and TRBJ1-2, with a tentative D call TRBD1 (5 bases). CDR1 and CDR2 from the germline V gene are GTSNPN and SVGIG (reference sequence). This CDR3 has 14 residues. Trimming removed 2 bases from V and 5 bases from J, with 15 bases in between. This CDR3 is CAWSIGGTGYGYTF. CDR3 bases: TGTGCCTGGAGTATTGGGGGGACTGGGTATGGCTACACCTTC.

This clone appeared a few times. V gene TRBV3-1 (or the pseudogene TRBV3-2) combines with J gene TRBJ1-3; TRBD1 is a possible D gene (6 bases). Between the trimmed V and J ends, which lost 6 bases and 2 bases, there was a span of 26 bases. The CDR3 is 19 residues long. CDR1 and CDR2 (germline): LGHDT, YNNKEL (reference sequence). The CDR3 protein is CASRPTSTGYSPAGNTIYF. CDR3 sequence (DNA): TGTGCCAGCAGGCCAACCTCGACAGGCTATTCACCTGCTGGAAACACCATATATTTT.

The gene calls are TRBV5-4 and TRBJ2-5; unclear D gene. CDR1 SGHNT and CDR2 YYREEE come from the germline V gene (reference sequence). This CDR3 is built from 13 residues. Deletions cut 1 base from V and 1 base from J, with 5 bases between. The CDR3 loop reads CASSLTVQETQYF. For the CDR3, the DNA is TGTGCCAGCAGCTTGACGGTCCAAGAGACCCAGTACTTC. The full variable domain, its missing parts supplied by reference TRBV5-4 and TRBJ2-5, is ETGVTQSPTHLIKTRGQQVTLRCSSQSGHNTVSWYQQALGQGPQFIFQYYREEENGRGNFPPRFSGLQFPNYSSELNVNALELDDSALYLCASSLTVQETQYFGPGTRLLVL.